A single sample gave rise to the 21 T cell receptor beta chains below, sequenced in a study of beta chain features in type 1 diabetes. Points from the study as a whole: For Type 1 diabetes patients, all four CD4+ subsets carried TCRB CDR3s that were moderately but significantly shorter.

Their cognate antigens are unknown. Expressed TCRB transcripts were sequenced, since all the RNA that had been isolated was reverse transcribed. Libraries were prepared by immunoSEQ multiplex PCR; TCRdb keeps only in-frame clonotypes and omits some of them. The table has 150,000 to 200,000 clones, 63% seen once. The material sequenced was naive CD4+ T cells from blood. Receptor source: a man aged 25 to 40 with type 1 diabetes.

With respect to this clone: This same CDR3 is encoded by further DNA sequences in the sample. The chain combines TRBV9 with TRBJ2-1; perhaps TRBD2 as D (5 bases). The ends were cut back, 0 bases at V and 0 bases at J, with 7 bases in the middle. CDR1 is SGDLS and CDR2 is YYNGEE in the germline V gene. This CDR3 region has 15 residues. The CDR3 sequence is CASSVGGLSYNEQFF. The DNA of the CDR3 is TGTGCCAGCAGCGTAGGAGGGCTCTCCTACAATGAGCAGTTCTTC.

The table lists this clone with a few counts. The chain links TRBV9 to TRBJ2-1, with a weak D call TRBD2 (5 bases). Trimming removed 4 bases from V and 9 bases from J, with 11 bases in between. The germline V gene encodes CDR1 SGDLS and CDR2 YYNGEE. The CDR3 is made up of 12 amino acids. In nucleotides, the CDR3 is TGTGCCAGCAGCCTAAGCGGCTCTGAGCAGTTCTTC. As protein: CASSLSGSEQFF.

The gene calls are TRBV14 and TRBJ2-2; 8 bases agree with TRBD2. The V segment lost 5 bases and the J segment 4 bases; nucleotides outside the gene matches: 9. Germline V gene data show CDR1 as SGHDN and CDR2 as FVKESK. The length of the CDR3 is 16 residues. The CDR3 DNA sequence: TGTGCCAGCAGCTACATTGGCGGGGGGCCCACCGGGGAGCTGTTTTTT. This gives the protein CASSYIGGGPTGELFF.

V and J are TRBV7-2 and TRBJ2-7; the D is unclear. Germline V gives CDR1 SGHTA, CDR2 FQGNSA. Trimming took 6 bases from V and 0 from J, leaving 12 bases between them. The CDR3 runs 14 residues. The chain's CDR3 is CASRPRTASYEQYF. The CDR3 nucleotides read TGTGCCAGCAGACCAAGGACGGCCTCCTACGAGCAGTACTTC.

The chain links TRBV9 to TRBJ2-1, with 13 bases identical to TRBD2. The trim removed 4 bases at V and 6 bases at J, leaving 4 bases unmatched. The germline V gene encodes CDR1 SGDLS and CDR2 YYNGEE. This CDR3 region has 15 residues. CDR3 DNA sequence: TGTGCCAGCAGCCTGGGACTAGCGGGGCGCAATGAGCAGTTCTTC. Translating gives CASSLGLAGRNEQFF.

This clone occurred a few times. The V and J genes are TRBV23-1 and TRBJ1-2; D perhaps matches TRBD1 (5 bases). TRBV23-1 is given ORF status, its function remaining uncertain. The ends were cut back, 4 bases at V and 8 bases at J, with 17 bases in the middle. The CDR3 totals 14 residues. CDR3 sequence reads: CASSRGRLPAGYTF. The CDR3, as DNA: TGCGCCAGCAGTCGGGGCAGATTACCCGCAGGCTACACCTTC.

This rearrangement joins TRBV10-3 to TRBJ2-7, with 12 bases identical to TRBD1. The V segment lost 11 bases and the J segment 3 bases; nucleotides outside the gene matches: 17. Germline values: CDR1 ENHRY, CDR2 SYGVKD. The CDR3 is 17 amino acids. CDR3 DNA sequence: TGTGCCTTCCTTCCAAGGGACAGGGGGCGTCCTAACTACGAGCAGTACTTC. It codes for CAFLPRDRGRPNYEQYF.

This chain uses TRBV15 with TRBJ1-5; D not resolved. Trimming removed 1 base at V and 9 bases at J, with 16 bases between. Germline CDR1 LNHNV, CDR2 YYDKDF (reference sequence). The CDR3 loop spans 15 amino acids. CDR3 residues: CATSRVQDSIGPQHF. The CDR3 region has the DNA TGTGCCACCAGCAGAGTCCAGGACTCTATCGGGCCCCAGCATTTT. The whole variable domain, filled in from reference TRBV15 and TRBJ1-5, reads DAMVIQNPRYQVTQFGKPVTLSCSQTLNHNVMYWYQQKSSQAPKLLFHYYDKDFNNEADTPDNFQSRRPNTSFCFLDIRSPGLGDTAMYLCATSRVQDSIGPQHFGDGTRLSIL.

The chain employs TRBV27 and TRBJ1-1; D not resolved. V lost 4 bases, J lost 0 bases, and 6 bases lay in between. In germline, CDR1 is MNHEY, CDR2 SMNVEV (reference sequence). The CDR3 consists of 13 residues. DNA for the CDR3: TGTGCCAGCAGTTACCACATGAACACTGAAGCTTTCTTT. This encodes CASSYHMNTEAFF.

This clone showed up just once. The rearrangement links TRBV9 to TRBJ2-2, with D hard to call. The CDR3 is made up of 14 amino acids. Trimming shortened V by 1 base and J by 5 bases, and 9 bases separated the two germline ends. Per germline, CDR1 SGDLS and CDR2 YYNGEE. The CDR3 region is CASSVLGRTGELFF. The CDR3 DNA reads TGTGCCAGCAGCGTACTGGGAAGAACCGGGGAGCTGTTTTTT.

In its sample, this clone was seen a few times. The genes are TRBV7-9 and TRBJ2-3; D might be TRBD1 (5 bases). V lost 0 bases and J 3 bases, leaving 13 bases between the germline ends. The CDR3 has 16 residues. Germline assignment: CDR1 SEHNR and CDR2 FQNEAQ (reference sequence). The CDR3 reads CASSLAFDPGTDTQYF. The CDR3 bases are TGTGCCAGCAGCTTAGCGTTTGATCCAGGGACAGATACGCAGTATTTT.

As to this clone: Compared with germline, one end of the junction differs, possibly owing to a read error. Here the CDR3 DNA reads TGTGCCAGTCGACCAAGTGGCAGGAACACCGGGGAGCTGCTTTTT. It encodes CASRPSGRNTGELLF. This chain joins TRBV9 and TRBJ2-2; tentative D call: TRBD2 (5 bases). This CDR3 is 15 amino acids long. The germline CDR1 and CDR2 sequences are SGDLS and YYNGEE.

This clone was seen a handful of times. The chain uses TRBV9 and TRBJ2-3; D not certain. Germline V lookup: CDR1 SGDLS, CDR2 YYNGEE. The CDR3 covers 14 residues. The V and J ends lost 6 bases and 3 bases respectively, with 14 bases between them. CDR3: CASTPEEGTDTQYF. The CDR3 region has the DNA TGTGCCAGCACACCGGAAGAAGGTACAGATACGCAGTATTTT.

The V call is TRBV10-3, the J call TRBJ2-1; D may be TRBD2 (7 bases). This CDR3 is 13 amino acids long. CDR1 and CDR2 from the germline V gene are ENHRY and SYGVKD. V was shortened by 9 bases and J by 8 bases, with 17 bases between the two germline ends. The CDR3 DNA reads TGTGCCATAGCGGGACAAGGTTTCGATGAGCAGTTCTTC. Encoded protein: CAIAGQGFDEQFF.

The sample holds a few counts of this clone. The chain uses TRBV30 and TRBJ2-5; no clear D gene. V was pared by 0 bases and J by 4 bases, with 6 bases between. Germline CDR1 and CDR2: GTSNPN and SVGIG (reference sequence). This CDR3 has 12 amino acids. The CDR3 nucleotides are TGTGCCTGGAGTGTCATTGGAGAGACCCAGTACTTC. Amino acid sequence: CAWSVIGETQYF. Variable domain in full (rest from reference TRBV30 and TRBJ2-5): SQTIHQWPATLVQPVGSPLSLECTVEGTSNPNLYWYRQAAGRGLQLLFYSVGIGQISSEVPQNLSASRPQDRQFILSSKKLLLSDSGFYLCAWSVIGETQYFGPGTRLLVL.

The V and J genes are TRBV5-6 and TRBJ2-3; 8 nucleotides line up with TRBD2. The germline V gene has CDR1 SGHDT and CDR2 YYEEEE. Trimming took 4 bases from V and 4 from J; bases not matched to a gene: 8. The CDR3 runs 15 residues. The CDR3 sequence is CASSDGLANPDTQYF. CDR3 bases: TGTGCCAGCAGCGACGGACTAGCTAATCCAGATACGCAGTATTTT.

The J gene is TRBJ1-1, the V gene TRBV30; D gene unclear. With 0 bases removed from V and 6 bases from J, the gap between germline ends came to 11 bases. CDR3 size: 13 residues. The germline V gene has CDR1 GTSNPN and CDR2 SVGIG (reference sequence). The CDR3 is CAWSVVGGAEAFF. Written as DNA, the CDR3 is TGTGCCTGGAGTGTGGTCGGAGGCGCTGAAGCTTTCTTT.

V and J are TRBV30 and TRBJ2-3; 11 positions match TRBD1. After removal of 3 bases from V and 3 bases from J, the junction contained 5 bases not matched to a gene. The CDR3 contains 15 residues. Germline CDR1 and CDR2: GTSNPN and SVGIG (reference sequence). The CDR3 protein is CAWRRGQGATDTQYF. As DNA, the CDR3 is TGTGCCTGGAGAAGAGGACAGGGGGCAACAGATACGCAGTATTTT.

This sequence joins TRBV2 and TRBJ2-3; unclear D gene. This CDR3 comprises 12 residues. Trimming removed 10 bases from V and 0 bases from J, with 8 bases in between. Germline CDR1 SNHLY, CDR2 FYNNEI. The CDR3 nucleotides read TGTGCCACTAAAACTAGCACAGATACGCAGTATTTT. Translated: CATKTSTDTQYF.

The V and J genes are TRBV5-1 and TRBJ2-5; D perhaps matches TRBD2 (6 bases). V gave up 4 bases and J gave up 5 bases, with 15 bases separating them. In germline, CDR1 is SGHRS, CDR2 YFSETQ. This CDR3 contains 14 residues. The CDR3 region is CASSPPLAGETQYF. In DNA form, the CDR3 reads TGCGCCAGCAGCCCCCCACTAGCCGGGGAGACCCAGTACTTC.

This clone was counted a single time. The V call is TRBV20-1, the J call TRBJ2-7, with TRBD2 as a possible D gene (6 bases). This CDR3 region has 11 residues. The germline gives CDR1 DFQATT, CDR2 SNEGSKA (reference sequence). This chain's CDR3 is CSPARRDWQYF. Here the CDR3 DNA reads TGCAGCCCAGCGCGGCGGGACTGGCAGTACTTC.